This TCR beta chain stems from a study of identical twins. One entry per CDR3 protein results from TCRdb running MiXCR on the 5' RACE reads. The table has fewer than 900,000 distinct CDR3 sequences, 20% to 25% seen once. This clonotype has a handful of counts. This CDR3 region has 15 residues. V dropped 0 bases and J dropped 6 bases, with 15 bases sitting between them. Germline CDR1 reads DFQATT; CDR2 reads SNEGSKA (reference sequence). This sample was shared with a second study, whose subject was T cells expressing NK-cell markers.

The sequencing sample was made of PBMCs. The rearrangement joins TRBV20-1 to TRBJ2-1, with D maybe TRBD2 (5 bases). This sequence originates from a woman aged 18-29 years in good health. CDR3 protein: CSARDGELEGNEQFF. The CDR3, as DNA: TGCAGTGCTAGAGATGGGGAGCTAGAAGGCAATGAGCAGTTCTTC.